This T cell receptor beta chain was profiled in a study of OX40 agonist ivuxolimab in advanced cancers. Regarding the research as a whole: Ivuxolimab was a fully human IgG2 agonistic monoclonal antibody targeting the costimulatory receptor OX40 (CD134). Partial responses were achieved by three dose-escalation patients, of whom one had hepatocellular carcinoma and two had cutaneous melanoma. Intravenous ivuxolimab was administered to patients every 2 weeks at six dose levels: 0.01, 0.1, 0.3, 1.5, 3 and 10 mg/kg. In the dose-escalation cohort, more than 75% of patients were male, and the mean age was approximately 64 years, with a range of roughly 20 to 85. Prior anti-PD-1, anti-PD-L1 or anti-CTLA-4 therapy was permitted, and 35% to 40% of dose-escalation patients had received checkpoint inhibitors. The point of sequencing TCRbeta in the periphery was to test whether ivuxolimab changed TCR sequence diversity and drove clonal T-cell expansion. Among the roughly 50 dose-escalation patients, about 19 had hepatocellular carcinoma, 15 or so melanoma, 9 renal cell carcinoma and 9 head and neck cancer. The monotherapy dose-escalation portion (N = 52 patients) of the phase I ivuxolimab trial is reported in the paper.

The trial excluded patients who had a history of autoimmune disease or were on systemic immunosuppression. Peripheral blood for TCR sequencing was collected from all dose cohorts at baseline, on cycle 4 day 1, and on cycle 7 day 1. Samples were obtained from an open-label, multicenter, first-in-human phase I dose-escalation trial of ivuxolimab. Adults with locally advanced or metastatic head and neck squamous cell, hepatocellular, melanoma or renal cell carcinoma were enrolled in the trial. Before TCR sequencing, CD4+ T cells and CD8+ T cells from peripheral blood were sorted into separate populations. To sequence the TCRbeta CDR3 region, genomic DNA was isolated from the sorted cells. The immunoSEQ Assay was used to sequence the TCRbeta CDR3 regions. The immuneACCESS repertoire file appears here via TCRdb, limited to in-frame rearrangements. These files lack a portion of the clones; in checked studies, under half of the deficit traces to unresolved V genes, and the cause of the others is not known. This sample lists about 35,000 clones; more than 60% were detected once. In total, the top ten clones hold more than 14% of the sample.

On the study overall, not on this receptor specifically: Partial responders in the 0.1-3.0 mg/kg groups had among the lowest normalized peripheral clonal expansion, especially among CD8+ T cells. The antigen specificity of the peripheral T cells that underwent clonal expansion was not determined. After ivuxolimab, expanded clones were on average more numerous among CD8+ T cells than among CD4+ T cells. Clonal expansion of both CD4+ and CD8+ blood T cells was observed from baseline to week 6 at doses 0.1 to 3.0 mg/kg. Low levels of normalized T-cell clonal expansion were also shown by some nonresponding patients.

In regard to this clone: This receptor's antigen is unknown. Nothing much larger sits one base from this clone, and base qualities are not available.

From a lookup of the germline V gene (reference sequence), CDR1 and CDR2 are SGHKS and YYEKEE. Deletion took 7 bases off V and 3 bases off J, with a span of 19 bases between the germline ends. The CDR3 covers 15 residues, taking in both the cysteine and the phenylalanine. The only DNA kept is the CDR3, 45 bases in frame from the first base. The sequences come from CD4+ or CD8+ T cells sorted from blood, collected in a trial of the OX40 agonist ivuxolimab. The chain is encoded by TRBV5-5 joined to TRBJ1-1, with the D gene not clear enough to name. This sequence was found in an adult with an advanced solid tumor such as melanoma, head and neck, liver or kidney cancer. This receptor carries the CDR3 CASGVSKTRDTEAFF. The DNA reads as follows: TGTGCCAGCGGTGTGTCTAAGACGAGAGACACTGAAGCTTTCTTT.